This is a list of T cell receptor beta chains from one sample in a study of early T cells in non-severe SARS-CoV-2 infection. TCRdb recomputed calls from the 5' RACE reads with MiXCR, one row per CDR3 protein. The sample consists of more than 45,000 distinct CDR3 sequences, 9.5% to 15% of them appearing once. What was sequenced was whole blood. The receptors derive from an adult who was a healthcare worker with PCR-confirmed SARS-CoV-2 infection or an uninfected control (not recorded which). The conserved cysteine and the conserved F or W are not part of the CDR3 here.

v_call: TRBV28
j_call: TRBJ2-1
cdr3_aa: ASSLSRTSYNEQF

v_call: TRBV18
j_call: TRBJ1-2
cdr3_aa: ASSPPNSNYGYT

v_call: TRBV30
j_call: TRBJ2-1
cdr3_aa: AYTRTSGYNEQF

v_call: TRBV20-1
j_call: TRBJ2-7
cdr3_aa: SARAAGEGYEQY

v_call: TRBV20-1
j_call: TRBJ1-2
cdr3_aa: SARATGLYGYT

v_call: TRBV2
j_call: TRBJ2-1
cdr3_aa: ASSEARTVYNEQF

v_call: TRBV7-9
j_call: TRBJ2-7
cdr3_aa: ASTPRDRGSDEQY

v_call: TRBV29-1
j_call: TRBJ1-2
cdr3_aa: SVVGGANGYT

v_call: TRBV30
j_call: TRBJ1-4
cdr3_aa: AWSGHRGSNEKLF

v_call: TRBV4-2
j_call: TRBJ2-7
cdr3_aa: ASSQVAGGLGEQY

v_call: TRBV28
j_call: TRBJ1-6
cdr3_aa: ASSLHGPNSPLH

v_call: TRBV9
j_call: TRBJ2-1
cdr3_aa: ASSVARAPSSYNEQF

v_call: TRBV28
j_call: TRBJ2-7
cdr3_aa: ASLGPGAREQY

v_call: TRBV5-1
j_call: TRBJ2-4
cdr3_aa: ASSLERTRGEGIQY

v_call: TRBV7-8
j_call: TRBJ1-2
cdr3_aa: ASSTQGAGGYT

v_call: TRBV19
j_call: TRBJ2-1
cdr3_aa: ASIPAGLAGGANEQF

v_call: TRBV2
j_call: TRBJ1-1
cdr3_aa: ASSYDTEAF

v_call: TRBV11-2
j_call: TRBJ2-1
cdr3_aa: ASTRGNSGLRNEQF

v_call: TRBV3-1
j_call: TRBJ1-1
cdr3_aa: ASSQDWGTEAF

v_call: TRBV5-1
j_call: TRBJ2-1
cdr3_aa: ASSLVAGRGYNEQF

v_call: TRBV28
j_call: TRBJ1-5
cdr3_aa: ASSSRPEPQH

v_call: TRBV7-2
j_call: TRBJ2-1
cdr3_aa: ASSLGWSSYNEQF

v_call: TRBV27
j_call: TRBJ2-5
cdr3_aa: ASSLMAGNQETQY

v_call: TRBV11-1
j_call: TRBJ2-1
cdr3_aa: ASSLVRTSGGEQF

v_call: TRBV27
j_call: TRBJ2-3
cdr3_aa: ASTARRQSTDTQY

v_call: TRBV24-1
j_call: TRBJ2-5
cdr3_aa: ATSDSQRDQETQY

v_call: TRBV7-3
j_call: TRBJ2-1
cdr3_aa: ASGFHNEQF

v_call: TRBV24-1
j_call: TRBJ1-1
cdr3_aa: ATSDLRQGFAAF

v_call: TRBV28
j_call: TRBJ2-7
cdr3_aa: ASSLAGGTYEQY

v_call: TRBV7-2
j_call: TRBJ2-1
cdr3_aa: ASSPRIGTFNEQF

v_call: TRBV7-2
j_call: TRBJ2-7
cdr3_aa: ASSLGLDYYEQY

v_call: TRBV9
j_call: TRBJ1-1
cdr3_aa: ASSVNYRGSEAF

v_call: TRBV2
j_call: TRBJ2-3
cdr3_aa: ASRGPDTQY

v_call: TRBV11-1
j_call: TRBJ1-6
cdr3_aa: ASSRTGNNSPLH

v_call: TRBV4-2
j_call: TRBJ1-5
cdr3_aa: ASSQVWGIQPQH

v_call: TRBV29-1
j_call: TRBJ1-2
cdr3_aa: SVIALVGGYT

v_call: TRBV28
j_call: TRBJ2-7
cdr3_aa: ASSFFRGGSYEQY

v_call: TRBV7-9
j_call: TRBJ2-6
cdr3_aa: ASSTGESGANVLT

v_call: TRBV2
j_call: TRBJ1-1
cdr3_aa: ASSTPSGNTEAF

v_call: TRBV6-1
j_call: TRBJ2-5
cdr3_aa: ASSEDRAYQETQY

v_call: TRBV14
j_call: TRBJ2-1
cdr3_aa: ASSREDEQF

v_call: TRBV28
j_call: TRBJ2-7
cdr3_aa: ASNLIGRAYEQY

v_call: TRBV29-1
j_call: TRBJ2-3
cdr3_aa: SSRPGSPDTQY

v_call: TRBV7-6
j_call: TRBJ2-4
cdr3_aa: ASSPRAGQGVDIQY

v_call: TRBV5-1
j_call: TRBJ2-3
cdr3_aa: ASSPGGGSTDTQY

v_call: TRBV29-1
j_call: TRBJ2-7
cdr3_aa: SVVFYEQY

v_call: TRBV20-1
j_call: TRBJ1-1
cdr3_aa: SAQRTAEAF

v_call: TRBV27
j_call: TRBJ1-3
cdr3_aa: ASSRGGIGNTIY

v_call: TRBV5-1
j_call: TRBJ1-1
cdr3_aa: ASSPIGLSEPLNTEAF

v_call: TRBV7-6
j_call: TRBJ2-1
cdr3_aa: ASSPSFGSYNEQF

v_call: TRBV6-2/TRBV6-3
j_call: TRBJ1-5
cdr3_aa: ASSLGPWQPQH

v_call: TRBV2
j_call: TRBJ1-1
cdr3_aa: ASSEAAGWNTEAF

v_call: TRBV20-1
j_call: TRBJ1-1
cdr3_aa: SAIQHLEAF